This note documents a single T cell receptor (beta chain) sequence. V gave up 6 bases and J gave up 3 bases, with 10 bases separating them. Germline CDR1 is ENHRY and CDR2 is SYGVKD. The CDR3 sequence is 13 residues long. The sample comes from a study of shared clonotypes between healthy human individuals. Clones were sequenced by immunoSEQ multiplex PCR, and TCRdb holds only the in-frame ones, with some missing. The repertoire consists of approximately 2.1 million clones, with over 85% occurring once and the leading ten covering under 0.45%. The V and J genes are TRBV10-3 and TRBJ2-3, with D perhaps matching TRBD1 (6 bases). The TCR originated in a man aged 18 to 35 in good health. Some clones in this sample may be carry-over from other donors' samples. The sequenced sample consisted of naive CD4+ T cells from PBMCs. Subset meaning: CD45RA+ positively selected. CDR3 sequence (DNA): TGTGCCATCAGGGACAGTAGGACAGATACGCAGTATTTT. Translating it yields CAIRDSRTDTQYF.